These 17 T cell receptor beta chains were sequenced from one sample in a study of TIL therapy for anti-PD-1-resistant metastatic lung cancer. Sequencing used immunoSEQ v3. TCRdb keeps only in-frame clones here, not all; method: immunoSEQ multiplex PCR. The table lists 52,000 or so clones, approximately 78% of them singletons. Time point given: pre-treatment sample, taken before nivolumab and TIL therapy. The material was blood, obtained at baseline. The receptors were gathered from a person between 25 and 80 years old with non-small cell lung cancer.

The J gene is TRBJ2-3, the V gene TRBV4-3, with D perhaps given as TRBD1 or TRBD2 (6 bases each). Germline CDR1 reads LGHNA; CDR2 reads YSLEER. Trimming cost V 3 bases and J 0 bases, with 19 bases left between them. The CDR3 totals 18 residues. In DNA, the CDR3 is TGCGCCAGCAGCCAGGGGATCCGAAGGGGGGCTAGCACAGATACGCAGTATTTT. Translating gives CASSQGIRRGASTDTQYF.

The CDR3 sequence is CATSERPGTGHYEQYF. In nucleotides, the CDR3 is TGTGCCACCAGTGAAAGGCCCGGGACAGGGCACTACGAGCAGTACTTC. The genes are TRBV24-1 and TRBJ2-7; 9 bases agree with TRBD1. J was trimmed by 3 bases and V by 4 bases; bases with no gene match: 9. Germline CDR1 and CDR2: KGHDR and SFDVKD. This CDR3 is 16 amino acids long.

The chain is built from TRBV6-5 and TRBJ2-3; 9 bases map to TRBD2. Germline values: CDR1 MNHEY, CDR2 SVGAGI. Unmatched junction bases numbered 8, after V lost 2 bases and J lost 5 bases. The CDR3 is made up of 16 amino acids. Written as DNA, the CDR3 is TGTGCCAGCAGTTACCGTGGTCTAGCGGGGAGAGATACGCAGTATTTT. It codes for CASSYRGLAGRDTQYF.

V and J are TRBV6-6 and TRBJ1-5; 7 nucleotides line up with TRBD1. CDR1 and CDR2 (germline): MNHNY, SVGAGI (reference sequence). CDR3 length: 15 residues. Trimming took 2 bases from V and 3 from J; bases not matched to a gene: 4. The CDR3 DNA follows: TGTGCCAGCAGTTACGAGACAGGGCTCAATCAGCCCCAGCATTTT. As protein: CASSYETGLNQPQHF.

DNA of the CDR3: TGTGCCAGCAGAGCCATGACTAGCGGGGGGGCCGGGGAGCTGTTTTTT. Translation gives CASRAMTSGGAGELFF. The rearrangement uses TRBV2 and TRBJ2-2, with TRBD2 matching 14 bases. J lost 6 bases, V lost 6 bases, and 6 bases had no gene match. The CDR3 has 16 residues. Looked up from germline, CDR1 is SNHLY and CDR2 is FYNNEI. The whole variable domain, remainder taken from reference TRBV2 and TRBJ2-2, is EPEVTQTPSHQVTQMGQEVILRCVPISNHLYFYWYRQILGQKVEFLVSFYNNEISEKSEIFDDQFSVERPDGSNFTLKIRSTKLEDSAMYFCASRAMTSGGAGELFFGEGSRLTVL.

This clone has just a few counts. The chain links TRBV2 to TRBJ1-1; no clear D. The CDR3 loop spans 13 amino acids. Trimming removed 7 bases at V and 6 bases at J, with 15 bases between. Germline V gene lookup returns CDR1 SNHLY and CDR2 FYNNEI. CDR3 residues: CASNGDPEAEAFF. Here the CDR3 DNA reads TGTGCCAGCAACGGAGATCCGGAAGCTGAAGCTTTCTTT.

CDR3 amino acids: CASSRTRGRGNTIYF. The CDR3 DNA follows: TGTGCCAGCAGCCGGACCAGGGGGCGAGGAAACACCATATATTTT. The rearrangement links TRBV3-1 (or the pseudogene TRBV3-2) to TRBJ1-3; 8 bases fit TRBD1. This CDR3 is 15 amino acids long. After removal of 4 bases from V and 4 bases from J, the junction contained 6 bases not matched to a gene. Germline values: CDR1 LGHDT, CDR2 YNNKEL (reference sequence).

The chain carries TRBV6-2 or TRBV6-3 and TRBJ2-1; 12 positions match TRBD2. CDR3 length: 17 amino acids. Germline loops: CDR1 MNHEY, CDR2 SVGEGT. J lost 4 bases, V lost 0 bases, and 4 bases had no gene match. The CDR3 region has the DNA TGTGCCAGCAGTTACTCTACTGGACTAGCGGGATACAATGAGCAGTTCTTC. Translating it yields CASSYSTGLAGYNEQFF.

The chain recombines TRBV29-1 with TRBJ1-3; possible D gene TRBD1, 6 bases. Deletions cut 2 bases from V and 6 bases from J, with 8 bases between. Germline assignment: CDR1 SQVTM and CDR2 ANQGSEA. The CDR3 runs to 12 residues. CDR3 protein: CSVELGANTIYF. The CDR3 nucleotides are TGCAGCGTTGAATTGGGGGCAAACACCATATATTTT.

V gene TRBV10-3 combines with J gene TRBJ1-6; D ambiguous. CDR3 size: 14 residues. The germline V and J ends were trimmed by 6 bases and 11 bases, with 17 bases remaining between them. Germline-derived CDR1 and CDR2 are ENHRY and SYGVKD. CDR3 sequence (DNA): TGTGCCATCAGCCCGGGCGGATCGGGAACACCCCTCCACTTT. Its translation: CAISPGGSGTPLHF.

The rearrangement uses TRBV7-2 and TRBJ2-3, with D possibly matching TRBD1 (6 bases). Germline CDR1 SGHTA, CDR2 FQGNSA. The ends were cut back, 1 base at V and 0 bases at J, with 14 bases in the middle. The CDR3 loop spans 17 amino acids. In DNA form, the CDR3 reads TGTGCCAGCAGCTTAGGGAATGACAGGCTGAGCACAGATACGCAGTATTTT. Protein: CASSLGNDRLSTDTQYF.

This chain connects TRBV18 to TRBJ2-2, with D maybe TRBD1 (5 bases). Germline V lookup: CDR1 KGHSH, CDR2 LQKENI. Trimming stripped 6 bases from V and 6 bases from J, with 11 bases between. The CDR3 sequence is 13 residues long. The CDR3 here is CASSSGNAGELFF. CDR3 bases: TGTGCCAGCTCCTCAGGGAATGCCGGGGAGCTGTTTTTT.

The chain uses TRBV28 and TRBJ1-5, with D possibly being TRBD1 (5 bases). The V gene's germline CDR1 is MDHEN and CDR2 SYDVKM. This CDR3 region has 12 residues. Between the trimmed V and J ends, which lost 4 bases and 8 bases, there was a span of 9 bases. The chain's CDR3 is CASSSGREPQHF. The CDR3, as DNA: TGTGCCAGCAGTTCGGGACGGGAGCCCCAGCATTTT.

In its sample, this clone was seen a few times. The V gene is TRBV11-2, the J gene TRBJ1-1, with D possibly matching TRBD1 (5 bases). CDR1 and CDR2 (germline): SGHAT, FQNNGV. CDR3 size: 15 residues. V shed 0 bases and J shed 1 base, with 9 bases lying between them. The CDR3 loop is CASSLEPGPNTEAFF. For the CDR3, the DNA is TGTGCCAGCAGCTTAGAACCGGGACCGAACACTGAAGCTTTCTTT.

DNA of the CDR3: TGCGCCAGCAGCCAAGGGCTGAACACCGGGGAGCTGTTTTTT. Translated, it gives CASSQGLNTGELFF. V usage is TRBV4-1 and J usage is TRBJ2-2; D unclear. Trimming removed 1 base at V and 1 base at J, with 4 bases between. The CDR3 has 14 residues. Germline values: CDR1 MGHRA, CDR2 YSYEKL.

This clone was recorded a few times. The J gene is TRBJ2-7, the V gene TRBV6-8; D is perhaps TRBD1 (6 bases). The germline gives CDR1 MNHGY, CDR2 SAAAGT. The CDR3 spans 11 residues. V shed 11 bases and J shed 4 bases, with 12 bases lying between them. The CDR3 here is CAGGTNYEQYF. The DNA of the CDR3 is TGTGCCGGTGGGACAAATTACGAGCAGTACTTC.

The chain joins TRBV30 to TRBJ1-4; D gene ambiguous. The CDR3 runs to 13 residues. Trimming stripped 1 base from V and 4 bases from J, with 7 bases between. CDR1 GTSNPN and CDR2 SVGIG come from the germline V gene (reference sequence). The CDR3 region is CAWSGRLNEKLFF. CDR3 nucleotide sequence: TGTGCCTGGAGTGGGAGACTTAATGAAAAACTGTTTTTT.